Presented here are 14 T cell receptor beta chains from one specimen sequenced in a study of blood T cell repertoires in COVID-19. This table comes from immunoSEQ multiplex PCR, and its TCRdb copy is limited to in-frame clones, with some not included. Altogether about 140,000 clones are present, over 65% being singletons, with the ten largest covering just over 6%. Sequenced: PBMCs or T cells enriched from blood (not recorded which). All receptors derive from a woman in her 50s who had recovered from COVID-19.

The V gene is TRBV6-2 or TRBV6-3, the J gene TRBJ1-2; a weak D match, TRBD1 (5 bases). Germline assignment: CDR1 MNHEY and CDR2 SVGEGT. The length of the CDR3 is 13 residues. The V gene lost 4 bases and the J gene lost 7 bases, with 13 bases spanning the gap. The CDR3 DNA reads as TGTGCCAGCAGTTTTAGTCAGGGCGCTGGCTACACCTTC. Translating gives CASSFSQGAGYTF.

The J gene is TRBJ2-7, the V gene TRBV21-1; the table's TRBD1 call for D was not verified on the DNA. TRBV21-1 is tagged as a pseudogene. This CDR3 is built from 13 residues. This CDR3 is CASRRTGGNEQYV. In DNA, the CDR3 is TGTGCCAGCAGGCGGACAGGGGGAAACGAGCAGTACGTC.

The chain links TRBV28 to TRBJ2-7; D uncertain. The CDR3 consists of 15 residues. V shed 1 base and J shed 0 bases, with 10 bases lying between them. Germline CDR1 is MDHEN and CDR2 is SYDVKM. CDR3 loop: CASSLSRSGSYEQYF. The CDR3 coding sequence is TGTGCCAGCAGTTTATCGAGGTCGGGCTCCTACGAGCAGTACTTC.

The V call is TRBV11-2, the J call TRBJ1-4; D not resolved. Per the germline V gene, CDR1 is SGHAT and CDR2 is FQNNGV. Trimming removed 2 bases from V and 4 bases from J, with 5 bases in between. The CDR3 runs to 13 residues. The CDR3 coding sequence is TGTGCCAGCAGCTTATCCCTTAATGAAAAACTGTTTTTT. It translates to CASSLSLNEKLFF.

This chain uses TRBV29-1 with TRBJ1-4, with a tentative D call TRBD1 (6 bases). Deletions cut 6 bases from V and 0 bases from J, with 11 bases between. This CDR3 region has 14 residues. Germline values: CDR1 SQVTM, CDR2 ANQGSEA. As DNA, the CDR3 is TGCAGCGTCCGAACAGGGACAACTAATGAAAAACTGTTTTTT. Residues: CSVRTGTTNEKLFF.

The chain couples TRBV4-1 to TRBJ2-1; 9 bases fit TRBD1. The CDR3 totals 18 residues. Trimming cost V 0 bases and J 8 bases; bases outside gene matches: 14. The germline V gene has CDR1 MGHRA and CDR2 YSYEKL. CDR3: CASSQDPWRDRVIDEQFF. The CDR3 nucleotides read TGCGCCAGCAGCCAAGATCCCTGGCGGGACAGGGTAATCGATGAGCAGTTCTTC.

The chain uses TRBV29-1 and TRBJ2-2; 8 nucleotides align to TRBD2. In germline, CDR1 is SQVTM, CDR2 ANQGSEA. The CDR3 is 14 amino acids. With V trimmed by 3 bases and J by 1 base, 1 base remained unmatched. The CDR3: CSVDAGGNTGELFF. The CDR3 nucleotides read TGCAGCGTTGATGCGGGGGGGAACACCGGGGAGCTGTTTTTT.

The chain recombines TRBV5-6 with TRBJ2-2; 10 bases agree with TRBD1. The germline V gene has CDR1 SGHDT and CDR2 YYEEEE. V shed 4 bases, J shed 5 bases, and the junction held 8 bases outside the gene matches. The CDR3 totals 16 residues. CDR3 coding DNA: TGTGCCAGCAGCCTGGAGGGACAGGGGTTAACCGGGGAGCTGTTTTTT. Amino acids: CASSLEGQGLTGELFF.

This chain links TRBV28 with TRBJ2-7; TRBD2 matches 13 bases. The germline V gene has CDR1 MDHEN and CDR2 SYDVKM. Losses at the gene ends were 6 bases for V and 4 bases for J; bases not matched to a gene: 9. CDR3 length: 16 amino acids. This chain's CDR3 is CASRGGLAGIDYEQYF. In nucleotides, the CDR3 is TGTGCCAGCAGGGGGGGACTAGCGGGGATCGATTACGAGCAGTACTTC.

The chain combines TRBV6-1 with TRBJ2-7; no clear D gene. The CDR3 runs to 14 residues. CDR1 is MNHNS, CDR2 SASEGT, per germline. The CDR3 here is CASREEISSYEQYV. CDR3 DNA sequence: TGTGCCAGCAGAGAAGAGATTAGCTCCTACGAGCAGTACGTC.

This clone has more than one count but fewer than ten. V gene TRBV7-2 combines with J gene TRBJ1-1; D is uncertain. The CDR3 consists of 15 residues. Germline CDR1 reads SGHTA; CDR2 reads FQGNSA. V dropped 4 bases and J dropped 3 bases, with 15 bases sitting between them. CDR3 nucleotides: TGTGCCAGCAGCTCCGCTGGAGGTCTTTACACTGAAGCTTTCTTT. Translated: CASSSAGGLYTEAFF.

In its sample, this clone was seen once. CDR3 in DNA: TGTGCCAGCTCACCCGAGCGGGTGGGGAATCAGCCCCAGCATTTT. Amino acid sequence: CASSPERVGNQPQHF. The chain uses TRBV18 and TRBJ1-5; D ambiguous. This CDR3 region has 15 residues. Germline CDR1 reads KGHSH; CDR2 reads LQKENI. Trimming pared 3 bases from V and 4 bases from J, leaving 13 bases between. Based on the CDR3 plus reference TRBV18 and TRBJ1-5, the full variable domain is NAGVMQNPRHLVRRRGQEARLRCSPMKGHSHVYWYRQLPEEGLKFMVYLQKENIIDESGMPKERFSAEFPKEGPSILRIQQVVRGDSAAYFCASSPERVGNQPQHFGDGTRLSIL.

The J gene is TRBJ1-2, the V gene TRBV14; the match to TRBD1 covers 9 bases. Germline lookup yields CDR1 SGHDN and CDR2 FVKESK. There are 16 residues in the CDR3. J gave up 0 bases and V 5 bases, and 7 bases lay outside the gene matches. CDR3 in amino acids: CASSRGQGPSNYGYTF. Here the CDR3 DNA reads TGTGCCAGCAGCAGGGGACAGGGACCTTCTAACTATGGCTACACCTTC.

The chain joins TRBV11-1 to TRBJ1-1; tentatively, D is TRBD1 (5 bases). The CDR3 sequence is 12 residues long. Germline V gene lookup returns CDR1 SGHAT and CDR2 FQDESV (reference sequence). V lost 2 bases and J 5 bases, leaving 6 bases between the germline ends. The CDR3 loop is CASSLRGTEAFF. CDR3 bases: TGTGCCAGCAGCTTAAGGGGTACTGAAGCTTTCTTT.